This T cell receptor beta chain originates from a study of blood T cell repertoires in COVID-19 (dated by TCRdb to 2020 to 2022). Some background on the complete study: The collaborator samples originated in the United States, Italy and Spain and spanned the acute and convalescent phases of COVID-19. Subjects who had been exposed to COVID-19, were actively infected with it, or had recovered from it provided the deeply sampled blood TCRbeta repertoires that made up the dataset. The repertoires were released in a freely available public database intended as a resource for research on the immune response to SARS-CoV-2. Samples came from the ongoing ImmuneRACE study (first 160 participants) plus 1,254 subjects from 6 global collaborators. Sample metadata almost always included a de-identified subject ID, COVID-19 status, age in years and sex. The material from the prospective study consisted of cDNA or gDNA derived from T cells, B-cell-depleted T cells, or PBMCs. Where HLA class I and class II types were available, the types were taken from metadata supplied by the sample provider, not from assay-based typing.

Notes on this clone: This receptor's antigen is unknown. Nothing much larger sits one base from this clone, and base qualities are not available.

Whole blood was collected in K2EDTA tubes by collaborating institutions according to the institutions' own protocols. For TCRbeta analysis, collaborators shipped samples in one of three forms: frozen whole blood, isolated PBMCs, or DNA extracted from either of those sample types. On the study overall, not on this receptor specifically: The amount of clinical and demographic metadata varied by source and participant and was provided uncurated.

The immunoSEQ Assay, a bias-controlled multiplex PCR, was used to amplify TCRbeta CDR3 regions from genomic DNA. As for the original processing: The number of nucleated cells in each sample was estimated by amplification of reference gene primers within the assay. To quantify the absolute abundance of each unique TCRbeta CDR3 rearrangement, sequence reads were collapsed and filtered. For each sample, productive Simpson clonality was calculated as the square root of Simpson's diversity index across productive rearrangements. Imported from immuneACCESS, the table was reduced by TCRdb to in-frame sequences with V and J called. These copies leave out some clones; in studies compared against another copy, an unresolved V gene accounts for under half, and the cause of the remainder is not known. The V and J calls and clone size are taken from that table; D and trimming were inferred from the DNA. Here the sample has about 80,000 clones; roughly 80% occur a single time. The ten most abundant clones make up 36% of the sample.

The germline V gene (reference sequence) provides CDR1 LNHDA and CDR2 SQIVND. The CDR3 runs 14 amino acids, cysteine and phenylalanine included. Just CDR3 DNA is preserved here, 42 bases in frame from base 1. V and J are truncated by 5 bases and 9 bases respectively, leaving an intervening sequence of 17 bases. Recombination connected TRBV19 to TRBJ1-5, with TRBD1 tentatively as D gene (6 bases match). Material: peripheral blood. This receptor was obtained from a woman in her 70s with acute or convalescent COVID-19. The CDR3 is CASSPQTTGTPQHF. The base sequence is TGTGCCAGTAGTCCACAAACTACAGGGACGCCCCAGCATTTT.